The clone carrying this TCR beta chain occurred once. Trimming removed 8 bases at V and 5 bases at J, with 12 bases between. Germline values: CDR1 KGHSH, CDR2 LQKENI. This CDR3 is built from 12 residues. The source of the sample is a study of blood T cell repertoires in COVID-19. In the study overall: Both acute and convalescent COVID-19 samples were obtained from the United States, Italy and Spain. Sources were T cells, B-cell-depleted T cells, or PBMCs; the material itself was cDNA or gDNA.

Per the study methods: Reference gene primer amplification gave nucleated cell count estimates. Method: immunoSEQ multiplex PCR; TCRdb's copy keeps in-frame clones and lacks some. For V, J and clone size, that table is used; D and trimming come from the DNA. The sample has around 90,000 clones, approximately 80% seen once. This chain uses TRBV18 with TRBJ2-5; D is uncertain. The receptor comes from a human donor in a cohort sampled during active COVID-19. Material: peripheral blood. In nucleotides, the CDR3 is TGTGCCAGCCGAACACTACTCGAGACCCAGTACTTC. Encoded protein: CASRTLLETQYF.